The 16 T cell receptor beta chains below all came from one sample that was sequenced in a study of blood T cells in healthy people across ages. The authors ran a second PCR of roughly 6 to 12 cycles using a sample-barcoded 5' primer and a J-beta primer mix. TCRdb reanalysed the 5' RACE reads using MiXCR and keeps one entry per CDR3 protein. The sample lists 500,000 to 650,000 distinct CDR3 sequences, roughly a quarter occurring once. The same sample was also studied in work on T cells of mothers and their children.

The sequencing input was blood. These receptors came from a boy aged 2 to 10 in good health.

This chain uses TRBV29-1 with TRBJ1-2, with 12 bases matching TRBD1. The CDR3 is made up of 16 amino acids. Losses at the gene ends were 5 bases for V and 5 bases for J; bases not matched to a gene: 12. From germline, CDR1 is SQVTM and CDR2 ANQGSEA. CDR3 sequence reads: CSVPGTGGAGRYGYTF. CDR3 DNA sequence: TGCAGCGTTCCCGGGACAGGGGGCGCTGGGAGGTATGGCTACACCTTC.

This clonotype was seen ten or more times. The V call is TRBV7-9, the J call TRBJ2-5; D remains unclear. Trimming shortened V by 8 bases and J by 1 base, and 11 bases separated the two germline ends. The CDR3 is 13 residues long. The germline CDR1 and CDR2 sequences are SEHNR and FQNEAQ (reference sequence). The DNA for the CDR3 is TGTGCCAGCTGTTCCATAACCCAAGAGACCCAGTACTTC. It is translated as CASCSITQETQYF.

The V gene is TRBV9, the J gene TRBJ2-5; D gene uncertain. This CDR3 has 15 amino acids. CDR1 is SGDLS, CDR2 YYNGEE, per germline. V lost 0 bases to trimming and J lost 0 bases, with 9 bases between them. The CDR3 DNA is TGTGCCAGCAGCGTAGATGGCTTGTACCAAGAGACCCAGTACTTC. Its translation: CASSVDGLYQETQYF.

In its sample, this clonotype was seen a few times. The genes are TRBV30 and TRBJ1-2; D is unresolved. This CDR3 has 10 amino acids. Trimming took 2 bases from V and 12 from J, leaving 10 bases between them. Germline V gene sequence: CDR1 GTSNPN, CDR2 SVGIG (reference sequence). The CDR3 loop is CAWSQGIHTF. Written as DNA, the CDR3 is TGTGCCTGGAGTCAAGGGATCCACACCTTC.

The chain recombines TRBV10-3 with TRBJ2-5; 7 positions agree with TRBD1. The end of the DNA aligns better with TRBJ2-1, so the J call may be wrong. The CDR3 runs 13 residues. CDR1 is ENHRY and CDR2 is SYGVKD in the germline V gene. DNA of the CDR3: TGTGCCATCAGTGAGTCGACGACAGGGAAGCAGTTCTTC. Amino acid sequence: CAISESTTGKQFF.

V is TRBV7-9 and J is TRBJ1-2; 7 bases agree with TRBD1. This CDR3 region has 13 residues. The ends lost 8 bases at V and 2 bases at J; junction bases unmatched: 5. Germline V gene sequence: CDR1 SEHNR, CDR2 FQNEAQ (reference sequence). CDR3 amino acids: CASGVQGNYGYTF. The DNA for the CDR3 is TGTGCCAGCGGTGTACAGGGGAACTATGGCTACACCTTC.

The chain recombines TRBV12-3 or TRBV12-4 with TRBJ2-7, with D maybe TRBD2 (7 bases). The CDR3 has 14 residues. Between the trimmed V and J ends, which lost 6 bases and 0 bases, there was a span of 12 bases. CDR3 sequence reads: CASRERDTSYEQYF. The CDR3 DNA is TGTGCCAGCAGGGAGCGGGACACCTCCTACGAGCAGTACTTC.

This clonotype occurred many times. The chain couples TRBV6-2 or TRBV6-3 to TRBJ2-7; 7 nucleotides agree with TRBD1. Germline CDR1 MNHEY, CDR2 SVGEGT. This CDR3 spans 15 amino acids. Trimming removed 6 bases from V and 3 bases from J; junction bases left unmatched: 11. This CDR3 reads CASSLRTGANYEQYF. For the CDR3, the DNA is TGTGCCAGCAGCCTACGTACAGGGGCCAACTACGAGCAGTACTTC.

This clonotype was counted a few times. This chain's CDR3 is CASSLAAGGPETQYF. The CDR3 region has the DNA TGCGCCAGCAGCTTGGCGGCGGGGGGGCCGGAGACCCAGTACTTC. This chain connects TRBV5-1 to TRBJ2-5, with 9 bases matching TRBD2. The CDR3 runs to 15 residues. The junction had 5 bases not matched to a gene; V was cut back by 0 bases and J by 5 bases. In germline, CDR1 is SGHRS, CDR2 YFSETQ.

The chain recombines TRBV5-1 with TRBJ2-7; D is perhaps TRBD1 or TRBD2 (5 bases each). Trimming removed 4 bases at V and 5 bases at J, with 16 bases between. Germline V gene data show CDR1 as SGHRS and CDR2 as YFSETQ. The CDR3 loop spans 14 amino acids. As DNA, the CDR3 is TGCGCCAGCAGCCCCGGGACCCATAGCGACGAGCAGTACTTC. Its protein is CASSPGTHSDEQYF. Looking up the rest from reference TRBV5-1 and TRBJ2-7 gives the full variable domain: KAGVTQTPRYLIKTRGQQVTLSCSPISGHRSVSWYQQTPGQGLQFLFEYFSETQRNKGNFPGRFSGRQFSNSRSEMNVSTLELGDSALYLCASSPGTHSDEQYFGPGTRLTVT.

CDR3 sequence: CASRDHKGAQYEQYF. The CDR3 nucleotides are TGTGCCAGCAGGGACCATAAGGGAGCCCAATACGAGCAGTACTTC. This chain joins TRBV6-1 and TRBJ2-7; D may be TRBD2 (5 bases). Germline V gene data show CDR1 as MNHNS and CDR2 as SASEGT. CDR3 length equals 15 residues. V lost 6 bases to trimming and J lost 4 bases, with 19 bases between them.

This chain's CDR3 is CASSEGLTEAFF. The CDR3 coding sequence is TGTGCCAGCAGTGAAGGTCTCACTGAAGCTTTCTTT. The chain carries TRBV2 and TRBJ1-1; D not certain. V lost 1 base, J lost 4 bases, and 4 bases lay in between. The CDR3 is made up of 12 amino acids. Germline CDR1 is SNHLY and CDR2 is FYNNEI.

The chain employs TRBV6-5 and TRBJ2-2; a possible D gene is TRBD2 (7 bases). V was trimmed by 6 bases and J by 3 bases, leaving 11 bases between them. This CDR3 comprises 14 residues. Germline-derived CDR1 and CDR2 are MNHEY and SVGAGI. As DNA, the CDR3 is TGTGCCAGCAGAGGGGGGGTCTACACCGGGGAGCTGTTTTTT. The encoded protein is CASRGGVYTGELFF.

This clonotype came up a few times. The chain recombines TRBV25-1 with TRBJ2-5; D uncertain. This CDR3 has 12 amino acids. Germline CDR1 and CDR2: MGHDK and SYGVNS. Trimming stripped 3 bases from V and 5 bases from J, with 7 bases between. Here the CDR3 DNA reads TGTGCCAGCAGTGATGGTTGGGAGACCCAGTACTTC. It specifies CASSDGWETQYF.

This clonotype was detected only a few times. The chain is built from TRBV5-1 and TRBJ2-5; TRBD1 agrees at 8 bases. The DNA end is a closer match to TRBJ2-7, so the J assignment may be wrong. Germline CDR1 reads SGHRS; CDR2 reads YFSETQ. This CDR3 spans 15 amino acids. CDR3 loop: CASSLVTGQVGEQYF. The CDR3 coding sequence is TGCGCCAGCAGCTTGGTAACGGGACAGGTTGGCGAGCAGTACTTC.

This rearrangement joins TRBV2 to TRBJ1-4; D gene uncertain. Germline values: CDR1 SNHLY, CDR2 FYNNEI. This CDR3 region has 13 residues. With 4 bases removed from V and 7 bases from J, the gap between germline ends came to 10 bases. The CDR3 spells CASSGTHGEKLFF. CDR3 DNA: TGTGCCAGCAGTGGGACCCATGGTGAAAAACTGTTTTTT.